A single sample is the source of the 9 T cell receptor beta chains below, sequenced in a study of shared T cell receptors in the human thymus. Clones were sequenced by immunoSEQ multiplex PCR, and TCRdb holds only the in-frame ones, with some missing. The sample includes hundreds of thousands of clones, around 93% seen only once; the top ten take roughly 0.02%. Sequenced sample: thymocytes. The receptors here all came from a human donor.

V is TRBV9 and J is TRBJ2-1; D might be TRBD2 (5 bases). CDR1 SGDLS and CDR2 YYNGEE come from the germline V gene. CDR3 size: 16 residues. Trimming removed 4 bases at V and 6 bases at J, with 20 bases between. The chain's CDR3 is CASSPSWTRRANEQFF. CDR3 DNA sequence: TGTGCCAGCAGCCCGAGCTGGACCCGGCGGGCCAATGAGCAGTTCTTC.

The chain carries TRBV27 and TRBJ2-5, with TRBD1 identical over 7 bases. Germline CDR1 MNHEY, CDR2 SMNVEV (reference sequence). Trimming at V came to 2 bases and at J to 5 bases, leaving 2 bases not matched to a gene. The CDR3 totals 13 residues. CDR3: CASSLTGVETQYF. CDR3 coding DNA: TGTGCCAGCAGTTTAACAGGGGTGGAGACCCAGTACTTC.

The rearrangement joins TRBV5-4 to TRBJ2-7, with 10 bases identical to TRBD2. This CDR3 is built from 15 residues. The V segment lost 2 bases and the J segment 0 bases; nucleotides outside the gene matches: 2. The germline V gene has CDR1 SGHNT and CDR2 YYREEE (reference sequence). This chain's CDR3 is CASSLGTSASYEQYF. The CDR3 nucleotides read TGTGCCAGCAGCTTAGGGACTAGCGCCTCCTACGAGCAGTACTTC.

CDR3 DNA: TGTGCCAGCAGCTTAGCGGGACTAGCGGGGGAGCAGTACTTC. This codes for CASSLAGLAGEQYF. This chain links TRBV7-8 with TRBJ2-7; 13 bases are a match to TRBD2. The length of the CDR3 is 14 residues. Trimming took 0 bases from V and 7 from J; bases not matched to a gene: 0. In germline, CDR1 is SGHVS, CDR2 FQNEAQ.

This rearrangement joins TRBV15 to TRBJ1-4, with D uncertain. V was cut by 1 base and J by 5 bases, with 8 bases left in between. Germline-derived CDR1 and CDR2 are LNHNV and YYDKDF (reference sequence). CDR3 length: 14 residues. This chain's CDR3 is CATSRGVQNEKLFF. The CDR3 DNA is TGTGCCACCAGCAGAGGGGTCCAAAATGAAAAACTGTTTTTT.

This chain uses TRBV19 with TRBJ1-1; perhaps TRBD1 as D (6 bases). The V and J ends lost 5 bases and 12 bases respectively, with 16 bases between them. The germline V gene has CDR1 LNHDA and CDR2 SQIVND (reference sequence). This CDR3 is 12 amino acids long. The CDR3 loop is CASSYTGFWTFF. The CDR3 bases are TGTGCCAGTAGTTACACAGGGTTTTGGACTTTCTTT.

This clone occurred once. The genes are TRBV2 and TRBJ2-1; D unclear. Per germline, CDR1 SNHLY and CDR2 FYNNEI. V was shortened by 4 bases and J by 0 bases, with 25 bases between the two germline ends. The CDR3 extends over 20 amino acids. The CDR3 sequence is CASSGLRKVSHPYSYNEQFF. The CDR3, as DNA: TGTGCCAGCAGTGGATTAAGAAAGGTCTCCCATCCCTACTCCTACAATGAGCAGTTCTTC.

The chain recombines TRBV19 with TRBJ1-1; D is uncertain. The V and J ends lost 4 bases and 0 bases respectively, with 27 bases between them. Germline loops: CDR1 LNHDA, CDR2 SQIVND (reference sequence). This CDR3 has 20 residues. The CDR3 region has the DNA TGTGCCAGTAGTAACCCTTGTAAAGGCGTAAAGGGTGGTTTGAACACTGAAGCTTTCTTT. Translating it yields CASSNPCKGVKGGLNTEAFF.

This clone was recorded once. The chain combines TRBV7-3 with TRBJ1-1; D gene ambiguous. The germline CDR1 and CDR2 sequences are SGHTA and FQGTGA. V was shortened by 6 bases and J by 4 bases, with 12 bases between the two germline ends. The CDR3 loop spans 13 amino acids. CDR3 residues: CASRPGEGTEAFF. CDR3 in DNA: TGTGCCAGCAGGCCCGGGGAGGGCACTGAAGCTTTCTTT.